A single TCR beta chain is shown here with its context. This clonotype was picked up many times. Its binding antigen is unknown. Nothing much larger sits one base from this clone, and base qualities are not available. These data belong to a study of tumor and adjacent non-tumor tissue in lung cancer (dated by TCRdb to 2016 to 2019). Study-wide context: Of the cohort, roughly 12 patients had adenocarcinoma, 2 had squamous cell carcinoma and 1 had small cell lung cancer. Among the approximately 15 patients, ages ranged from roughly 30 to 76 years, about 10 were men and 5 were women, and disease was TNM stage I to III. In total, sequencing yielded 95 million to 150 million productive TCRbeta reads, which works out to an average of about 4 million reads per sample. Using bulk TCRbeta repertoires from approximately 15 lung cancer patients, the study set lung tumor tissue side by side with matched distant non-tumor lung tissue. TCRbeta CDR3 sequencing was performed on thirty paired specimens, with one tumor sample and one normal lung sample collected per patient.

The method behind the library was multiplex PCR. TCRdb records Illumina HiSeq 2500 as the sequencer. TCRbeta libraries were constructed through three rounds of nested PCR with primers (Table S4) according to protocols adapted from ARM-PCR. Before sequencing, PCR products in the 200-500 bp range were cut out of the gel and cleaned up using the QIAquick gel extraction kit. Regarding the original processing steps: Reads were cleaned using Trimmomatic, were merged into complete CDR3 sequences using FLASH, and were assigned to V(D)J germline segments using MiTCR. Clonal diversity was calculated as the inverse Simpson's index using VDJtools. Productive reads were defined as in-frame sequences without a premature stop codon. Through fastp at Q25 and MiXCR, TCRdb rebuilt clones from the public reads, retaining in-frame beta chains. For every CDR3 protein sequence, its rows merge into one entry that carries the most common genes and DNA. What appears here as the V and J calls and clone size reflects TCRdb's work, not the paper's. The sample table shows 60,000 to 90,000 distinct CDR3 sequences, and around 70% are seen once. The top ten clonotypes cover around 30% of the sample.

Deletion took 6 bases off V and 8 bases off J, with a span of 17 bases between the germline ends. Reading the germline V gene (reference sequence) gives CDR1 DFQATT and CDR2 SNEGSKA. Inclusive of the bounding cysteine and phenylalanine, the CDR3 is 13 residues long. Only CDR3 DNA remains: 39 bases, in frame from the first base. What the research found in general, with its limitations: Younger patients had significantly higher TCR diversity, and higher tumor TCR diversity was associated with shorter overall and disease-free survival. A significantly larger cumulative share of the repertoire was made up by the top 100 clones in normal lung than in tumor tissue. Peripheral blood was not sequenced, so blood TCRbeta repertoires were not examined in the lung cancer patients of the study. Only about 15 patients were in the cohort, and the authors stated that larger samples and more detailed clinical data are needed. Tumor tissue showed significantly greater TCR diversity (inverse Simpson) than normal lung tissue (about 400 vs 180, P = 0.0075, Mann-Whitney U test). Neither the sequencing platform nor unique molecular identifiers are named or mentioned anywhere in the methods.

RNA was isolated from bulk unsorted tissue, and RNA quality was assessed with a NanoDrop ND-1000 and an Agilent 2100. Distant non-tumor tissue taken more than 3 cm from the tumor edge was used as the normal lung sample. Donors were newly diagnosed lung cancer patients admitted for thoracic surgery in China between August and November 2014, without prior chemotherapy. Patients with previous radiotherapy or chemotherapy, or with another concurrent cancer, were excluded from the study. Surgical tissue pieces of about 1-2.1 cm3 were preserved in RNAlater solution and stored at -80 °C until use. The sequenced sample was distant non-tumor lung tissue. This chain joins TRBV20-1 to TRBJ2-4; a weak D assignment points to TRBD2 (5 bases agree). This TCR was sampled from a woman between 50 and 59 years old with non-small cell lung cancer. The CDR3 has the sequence CSASGEVRHIQYF. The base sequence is TGCAGTGCCAGCGGAGAAGTGAGGCACATTCAGTACTTC.